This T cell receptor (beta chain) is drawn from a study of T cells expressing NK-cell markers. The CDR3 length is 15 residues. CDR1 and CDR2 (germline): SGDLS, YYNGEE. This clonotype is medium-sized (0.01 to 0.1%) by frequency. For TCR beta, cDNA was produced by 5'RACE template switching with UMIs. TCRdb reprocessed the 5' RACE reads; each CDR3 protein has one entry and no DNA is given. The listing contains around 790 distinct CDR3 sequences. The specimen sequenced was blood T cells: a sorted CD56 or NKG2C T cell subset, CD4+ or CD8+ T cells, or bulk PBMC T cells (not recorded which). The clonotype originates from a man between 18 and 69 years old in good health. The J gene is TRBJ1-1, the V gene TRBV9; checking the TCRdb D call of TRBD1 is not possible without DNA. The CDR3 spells CASSPKTGGSTEAFF.